This paragraph covers one T cell receptor beta chain sequence. Study processing details: Researchers report that nucleated cell counts were estimated from reference gene primer amplification. Measured with immunoSEQ multiplex PCR; TCRdb has only the in-frame clones, and not every one. The D gene and trimming were derived from the DNA, and the V and J assignments and clone size from that table. The sample consists of approximately 120,000 clones, 55% to 70% of them appearing once. This entry comes from a study of blood T cell repertoires in COVID-19. Overall study context: Samples representing acute and convalescent COVID-19 were sourced from the United States, Italy and Spain.

Germline V gene data show CDR1 as SGHNT and CDR2 as YYREEE (reference sequence). The V and J ends lost 2 bases and 11 bases, in that order; junction bases with no gene match: 3. The CDR3 consists of 12 residues. Source material: peripheral blood. The sequence derives from an older woman with acute or convalescent COVID-19. The chain is built from TRBV5-4 and TRBJ2-1, with TRBD2 identical over 8 bases. CDR3 loop: CASSLERGKQFF. In nucleotides, the CDR3 is TGTGCCAGCAGCTTAGAGCGGGGGAAGCAGTTCTTC.